Each of the 22 T cell receptor beta chains below was sequenced from the same sample in a study of cytomegalovirus exposure and HLA in healthy donors. Primers for the PCR totalled 60 Vbeta and 13 Jbeta. The protocol was immunoSEQ multiplex PCR, while the TCRdb copy is restricted to in-frame clones and leaves out a portion. This sample has about 190,000 clones, with roughly 80% found just once. Sequenced sample: PBMCs. The receptors come from a woman aged 18-29 years in good health and CMV-seronegative.

The gene calls are TRBV19 and TRBJ1-4, with no clear D. Germline V gene data show CDR1 as LNHDA and CDR2 as SQIVND (reference sequence). There are 16 residues in the CDR3. V was clipped by 11 bases and J by 4 bases, with 23 bases between them. The CDR3 DNA is TGTGCCTGTTCCCCCGGAGGGAGGTCTGGTAATGAAAAACTGTTTTTT. This translates into CACSPGGRSGNEKLFF.

This clone has a handful of counts. The chain joins TRBV2 to TRBJ2-1; weak D call: TRBD1 (6 bases). Germline loops: CDR1 SNHLY, CDR2 FYNNEI. This CDR3 is built from 14 residues. The ends were cut back, 7 bases at V and 8 bases at J, with 18 bases in the middle. This CDR3 reads CASTPLQGYHEQFF. The CDR3 DNA follows: TGTGCCAGCACCCCCCTCCAGGGGTATCATGAGCAGTTCTTC.

In this sample, this clone turned up once. The chain is built from TRBV7-8 and TRBJ1-1; D gene uncertain. The CDR3 totals 14 residues. The ends were cut back, 0 bases at V and 6 bases at J, with 11 bases in the middle. Germline CDR1 reads SGHVS; CDR2 reads FQNEAQ. DNA of the CDR3: TGTGCCAGCAGCTTAGCGCATGAGGGCCCTGAAGCTTTCTTT. Its protein is CASSLAHEGPEAFF.

The chain uses TRBV6-6 and TRBJ2-7; a weak D match, TRBD1 (7 bases). Germline-derived CDR1 and CDR2 are MNHNY and SVGAGI (reference sequence). V was trimmed by 5 bases and J by 2 bases, leaving 16 bases between them. This CDR3 is built from 15 residues. The CDR3 bases are TGTGCCAGCAGTCCGCGGGGCAGGGGGACCTACGAGCAGTACGTC. It yields the protein CASSPRGRGTYEQYV.

The V gene is TRBV5-8, the J gene TRBJ1-1; D is unclear. The CDR3 runs 16 residues. Germline V gene data show CDR1 as SGHTS and CDR2 as YDEGEE. Trimming left V 5 bases short and J 1 base short, with 18 bases between. CDR3 DNA sequence: TGTGCCAGCAGGCTATGGACGGAGGTCCGGAACACTGAAGCTTTCTTT. Protein product: CASRLWTEVRNTEAFF.

The V and J genes are TRBV9 and TRBJ1-1, with 9 positions matching TRBD1. Trimming at V came to 0 bases and at J to 3 bases, leaving 18 bases not matched to a gene. This CDR3 contains 20 residues. Germline CDR1 is SGDLS and CDR2 is YYNGEE. DNA of the CDR3: TGTGCCAGCAGCGTAGTCTCGGGCAGCATGGGGACAGGGATTTACACTGAAGCTTTCTTT. Translating it yields CASSVVSGSMGTGIYTEAFF.

The chain links TRBV2 to TRBJ1-2; D not resolved. Germline CDR1 is SNHLY and CDR2 is FYNNEI. The CDR3 has 12 amino acids. Trimming removed 4 bases from V and 4 bases from J, with 7 bases in between. CDR3 nucleotides: TGTGCCAGCAGTGGGGGAGCCTATGGCTACACCTTC. It translates to CASSGGAYGYTF.

The chain links TRBV5-8 to TRBJ1-5, with 8 nucleotides matching TRBD1. V trimming: 2 bases; J trimming: 9 bases; junction bases outside the gene matches: 10. The CDR3 has 15 residues. Germline loops: CDR1 SGHTS, CDR2 YDEGEE. The CDR3 bases are TGTGCCAGCAGCTTCCAGGGGGCCCTCGAATCGCCCCAGCATTTT. Translated, it gives CASSFQGALESPQHF.

This clone occurred a few times. This chain joins TRBV6-6 and TRBJ2-5; TRBD2 might be the D (5 bases). Germline CDR1 and CDR2: MNHNY and SVGAGI (reference sequence). The CDR3 has 14 amino acids. Trimming shortened V by 3 bases and J by 3 bases, and 11 bases separated the two germline ends. The CDR3 DNA reads as TGTGCCAGCAGTTATACGGGAAGGGAAGAGACCCAGTACTTC. This codes for CASSYTGREETQYF.

The J gene is TRBJ2-7, the V gene TRBV5-6, with 7 bases fitting TRBD2. This CDR3 is 16 amino acids long. CDR1 SGHDT and CDR2 YYEEEE come from the germline V gene. V shed 1 base, J shed 0 bases, and the junction held 7 bases outside the gene matches. The CDR3, as DNA: TGTGCCAGCAGCTTGATGGGACTACCAGACTCCTACGAGCAGTACGTC. Residues: CASSLMGLPDSYEQYV.

The chain combines TRBV6-1 with TRBJ1-1; 10 positions match TRBD1. The CDR3 contains 15 residues. Unmatched junction bases numbered 14, after V lost 5 bases and J lost 11 bases. Germline loops: CDR1 MNHNS, CDR2 SASEGT. The CDR3 loop is CASSSRTGGGPWAFF. Written as DNA, the CDR3 is TGTGCCAGCAGTTCCCGGACAGGGGGAGGCCCTTGGGCTTTCTTT.

A single count supports this clone. The chain has TRBV19 and TRBJ2-5; TRBD2 agrees at 7 bases. This CDR3 contains 12 residues. CDR1 is LNHDA, CDR2 SQIVND, per germline (reference sequence). With 8 bases clipped from V and 2 bases from J, the junction kept 2 bases outside the gene matches. CDR3 sequence (DNA): TGTGCCAGTGGGGGGGTTCAAGAGACCCAGTACTTC. It codes for CASGGVQETQYF.

The chain couples TRBV19 to TRBJ2-4; TRBD1 matches 11 bases. This CDR3 region has 14 residues. The ends lost 11 bases at V and 6 bases at J; junction bases unmatched: 9. Germline values: CDR1 LNHDA, CDR2 SQIVND (reference sequence). The CDR3 loop is CACGDRGGSNIQYF. Written as DNA, the CDR3 is TGTGCCTGCGGGGACAGGGGGGGTTCAAACATTCAGTACTTC. The whole variable domain, remainder taken from reference TRBV19 and TRBJ2-4, is DGGITQSPKYLFRKEGQNVTLSCEQNLNHDAMYWYRQDPGQGLRLIYYSQIVNDFQKGDIAEGYSVSREKKESFPLTVTSAQKNPTAFYLCACGDRGGSNIQYFGAGTRLSVL.

The gene calls are TRBV5-1 and TRBJ1-4; no clear D. The germline gives CDR1 SGHRS, CDR2 YFSETQ. The CDR3 covers 14 residues. The V end was cut by 2 bases, the J end by 0 bases, with 5 bases between. The chain's CDR3 is CASSLQPTNEKLFF. In DNA form, the CDR3 reads TGCGCCAGCAGCTTACAGCCAACTAATGAAAAACTGTTTTTT.

The chain employs TRBV29-1 and TRBJ1-2; TRBD1 aligns across 7 bases. Germline trimming cut 5 bases from V and 4 bases from J; bases unmatched to any gene: 4. The CDR3 loop spans 12 amino acids. The germline CDR1 and CDR2 sequences are SQVTM and ANQGSEA. The CDR3 sequence: CSVLQGTYGYTF. The CDR3 nucleotides are TGCAGCGTTTTACAGGGGACCTATGGCTACACCTTC. Using reference TRBV29-1 and TRBJ1-2 for the parts outside the CDR3, the full variable domain is SAVISQKPSRDICQRGTSLTIQCQVDSQVTMMFWYRQQPGQSLTLIATANQGSEATYESGFVIDKFPISRPNLTFSTLTVSNMSPEDSSIYLCSVLQGTYGYTFGSGTRLTVV.

The chain employs TRBV4-3 and TRBJ2-1; a weak D match, TRBD2 (7 bases). Germline lookup yields CDR1 LGHNA and CDR2 YSLEER. This CDR3 comprises 16 residues. V lost 0 bases and J 12 bases, leaving 21 bases between the germline ends. The CDR3: CASSQDQETSLRGQFF. CDR3 in DNA: TGCGCCAGCAGCCAAGATCAGGAGACTAGCCTCAGGGGGCAGTTCTTC.

V is TRBV19 and J is TRBJ2-5, with a possible D match to TRBD1 (5 bases). This CDR3 spans 13 amino acids. Germline CDR1 LNHDA, CDR2 SQIVND (reference sequence). V was shortened by 9 bases and J by 2 bases, with 13 bases between the two germline ends. CDR3 nucleotide sequence: TGTGCCAGCCAAGACAGCCCTCAAGAGACCCAGTACTTC. This gives the protein CASQDSPQETQYF.

This sequence joins TRBV19 and TRBJ2-2; 7 nucleotides match TRBD2. Germline V gene sequence: CDR1 LNHDA, CDR2 SQIVND (reference sequence). V was clipped by 10 bases and J by 5 bases; unmatched bases: 7. CDR3 length: 13 amino acids. In DNA, the CDR3 is TGTGCCACTCATCGGGGAGGGACCGGGGAGCTGTTTTTT. It specifies CATHRGGTGELFF. Filled out from reference TRBV19 and TRBJ2-2, the complete variable domain reads DGGITQSPKYLFRKEGQNVTLSCEQNLNHDAMYWYRQDPGQGLRLIYYSQIVNDFQKGDIAEGYSVSREKKESFPLTVTSAQKNPTAFYLCATHRGGTGELFFGEGSRLTVL.

Worth noting for this clone: Germline and junction disagree at one end, which may indicate a read error. This rearrangement joins TRBV12-5 to TRBJ1-2; 8 bases fit TRBD1. The germline V gene has CDR1 LGHNT and CDR2 FRNRAP. The CDR3 sequence is 18 residues long. The CDR3 sequence is CASDLVLGQGALNYGYTF. The CDR3 DNA reads TGTGCTAGTGATTTGGTATTGGGGCAGGGGGCACTTAACTATGGCTACACCTTC.

V is TRBV5-6 and J is TRBJ1-1, with 10 nucleotides matching TRBD1. The germline V gene has CDR1 SGHDT and CDR2 YYEEEE. This CDR3 comprises 13 residues. The V segment lost 4 bases and the J segment 12 bases; nucleotides outside the gene matches: 9. This CDR3 is CASSTGQGGMTFF. The CDR3 bases are TGTGCCAGCAGCACCGGACAGGGGGGAATGACTTTCTTT. Drawing the rest from reference TRBV5-6 and TRBJ1-1, the complete variable domain is DAGVTQSPTHLIKTRGQQVTLRCSPKSGHDTVSWYQQALGQGPQFIFQYYEEEERQRGNFPDRFSGHQFPNYSSELNVNALLLGDSALYLCASSTGQGGMTFFGQGTRLTVV.

V is TRBV28 and J is TRBJ1-1; perhaps TRBD1 as D (5 bases). Germline CDR1 reads MDHEN; CDR2 reads SYDVKM. With 3 bases removed from V and 3 bases from J, the gap between germline ends came to 11 bases. The length of the CDR3 is 14 residues. The CDR3 region is CASSFGGADTEAFF. CDR3 coding DNA: TGTGCCAGCAGTTTCGGGGGAGCGGACACTGAAGCTTTCTTT.

This clone turned up a few times. This sequence joins TRBV4-3 and TRBJ1-1; tentatively, D is TRBD1 (6 bases). The V gene lost 3 bases and the J gene lost 2 bases, with 16 bases spanning the gap. The CDR3 contains 16 residues. The germline V gene has CDR1 LGHNA and CDR2 YSLEER. CDR3 residues: CASSQSRGPRNTEAFF. The DNA for the CDR3 is TGCGCCAGCAGCCAGTCCAGGGGACCGCGCAACACTGAAGCTTTCTTT.